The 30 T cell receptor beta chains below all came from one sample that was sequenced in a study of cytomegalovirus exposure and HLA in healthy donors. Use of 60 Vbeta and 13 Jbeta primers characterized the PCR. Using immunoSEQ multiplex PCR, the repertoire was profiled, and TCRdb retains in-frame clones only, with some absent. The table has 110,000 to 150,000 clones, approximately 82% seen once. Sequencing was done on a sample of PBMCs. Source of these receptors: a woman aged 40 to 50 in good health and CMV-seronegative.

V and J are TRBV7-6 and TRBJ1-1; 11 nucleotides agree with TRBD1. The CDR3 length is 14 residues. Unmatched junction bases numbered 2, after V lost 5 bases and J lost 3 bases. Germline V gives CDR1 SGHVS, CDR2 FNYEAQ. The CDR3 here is CASSPGQGDTEAFF. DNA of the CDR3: TGTGCCAGCAGCCCGGGACAGGGGGACACTGAAGCTTTCTTT.

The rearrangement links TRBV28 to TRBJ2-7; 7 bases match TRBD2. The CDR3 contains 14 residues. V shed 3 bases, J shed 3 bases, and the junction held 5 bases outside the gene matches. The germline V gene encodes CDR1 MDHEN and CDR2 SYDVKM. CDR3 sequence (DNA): TGTGCCAGCAGTTTCGGGGGGTTAGGCTACGAGCAGTACTTC. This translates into CASSFGGLGYEQYF. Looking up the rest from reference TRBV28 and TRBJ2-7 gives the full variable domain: DVKVTQSSRYLVKRTGEKVFLECVQDMDHENMFWYRQDPGLGLRLIYFSYDVKMKEKGDIPEGYSVSREKKERFSLILESASTNQTSMYLCASSFGGLGYEQYFGPGTRLTVT.

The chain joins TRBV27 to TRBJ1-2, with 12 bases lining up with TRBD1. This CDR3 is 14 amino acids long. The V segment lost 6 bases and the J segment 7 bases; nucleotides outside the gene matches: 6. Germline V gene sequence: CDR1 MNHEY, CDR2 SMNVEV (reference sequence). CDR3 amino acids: CASRLLGQGAGYTF. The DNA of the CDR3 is TGTGCCAGCAGGCTCCTGGGACAGGGGGCTGGCTACACCTTC.

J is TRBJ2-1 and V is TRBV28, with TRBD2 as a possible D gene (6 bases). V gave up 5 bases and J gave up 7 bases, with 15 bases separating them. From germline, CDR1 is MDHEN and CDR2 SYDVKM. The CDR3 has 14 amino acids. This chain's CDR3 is CASSLGRRGNEQFF. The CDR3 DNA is TGTGCCAGCAGTCTAGGGAGGAGGGGTAATGAGCAGTTCTTC.

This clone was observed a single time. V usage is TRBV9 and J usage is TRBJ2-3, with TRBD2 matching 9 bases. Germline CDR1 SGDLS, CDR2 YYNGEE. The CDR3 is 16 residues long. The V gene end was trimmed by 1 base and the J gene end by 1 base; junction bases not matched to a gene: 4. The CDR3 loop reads CASSVYASGGTDTQYF. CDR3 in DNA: TGTGCCAGCAGCGTATACGCTAGCGGGGGCACAGATACGCAGTATTTT.

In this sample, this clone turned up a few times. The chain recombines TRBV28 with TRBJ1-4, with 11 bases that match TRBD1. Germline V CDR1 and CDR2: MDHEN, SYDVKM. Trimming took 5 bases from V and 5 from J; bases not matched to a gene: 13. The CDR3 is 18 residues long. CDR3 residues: CASSPRTGGLRKNEKLFF. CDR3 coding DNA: TGTGCCAGCAGTCCCCGGACAGGGGGCCTGAGGAAGAATGAAAAACTGTTTTTT.

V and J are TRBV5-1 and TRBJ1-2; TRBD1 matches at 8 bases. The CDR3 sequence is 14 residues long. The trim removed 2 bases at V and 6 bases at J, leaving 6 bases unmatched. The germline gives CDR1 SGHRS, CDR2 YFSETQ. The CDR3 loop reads CASSFRGQENGYTF. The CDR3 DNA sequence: TGCGCCAGCAGCTTCAGGGGGCAAGAGAATGGCTACACCTTC.

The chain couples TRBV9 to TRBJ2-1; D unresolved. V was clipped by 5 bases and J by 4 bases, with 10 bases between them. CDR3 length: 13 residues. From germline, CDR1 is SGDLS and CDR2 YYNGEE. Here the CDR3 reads CASSASVYNEQFF. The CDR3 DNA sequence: TGTGCCAGCAGTGCGAGCGTTTACAATGAGCAGTTCTTC.

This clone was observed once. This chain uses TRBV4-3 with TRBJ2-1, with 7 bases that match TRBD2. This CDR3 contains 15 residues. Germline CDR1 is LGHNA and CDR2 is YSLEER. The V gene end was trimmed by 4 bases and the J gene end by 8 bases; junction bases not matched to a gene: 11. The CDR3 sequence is CASSLGGAGVDEQFF. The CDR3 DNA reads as TGCGCCAGCAGCCTCGGCGGGGCGGGAGTTGATGAGCAGTTCTTC.

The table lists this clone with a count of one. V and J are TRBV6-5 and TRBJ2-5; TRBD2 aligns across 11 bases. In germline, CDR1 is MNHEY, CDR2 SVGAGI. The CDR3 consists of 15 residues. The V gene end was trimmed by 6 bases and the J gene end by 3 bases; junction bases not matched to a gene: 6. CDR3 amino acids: CASSNTGLAEETQYF. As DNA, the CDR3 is TGTGCCAGCAGCAATACGGGACTAGCGGAAGAGACCCAGTACTTC.

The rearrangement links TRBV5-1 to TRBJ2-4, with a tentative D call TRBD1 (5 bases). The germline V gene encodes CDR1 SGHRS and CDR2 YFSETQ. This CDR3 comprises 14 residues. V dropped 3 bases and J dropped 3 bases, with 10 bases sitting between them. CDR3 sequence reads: CASSSTVGKNIQYF. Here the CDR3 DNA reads TGCGCCAGCAGCTCGACAGTGGGCAAAAACATTCAGTACTTC.

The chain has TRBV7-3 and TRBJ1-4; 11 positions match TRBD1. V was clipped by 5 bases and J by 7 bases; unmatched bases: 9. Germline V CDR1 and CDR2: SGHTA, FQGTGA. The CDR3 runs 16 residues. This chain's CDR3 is CASSPGTGGSGEKLFF. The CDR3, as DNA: TGTGCCAGCAGCCCCGGGACAGGGGGTTCCGGTGAAAAACTGTTTTTT. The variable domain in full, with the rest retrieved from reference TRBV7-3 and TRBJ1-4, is GAGVSQTPSNKVTEKGKYVELRCDPISGHTALYWYRQSLGQGPEFLIYFQGTGAADDSGLPNDRFFAVRPEGSVSTLKIQRTERGDSAVYLCASSPGTGGSGEKLFFGSGTQLSVL.

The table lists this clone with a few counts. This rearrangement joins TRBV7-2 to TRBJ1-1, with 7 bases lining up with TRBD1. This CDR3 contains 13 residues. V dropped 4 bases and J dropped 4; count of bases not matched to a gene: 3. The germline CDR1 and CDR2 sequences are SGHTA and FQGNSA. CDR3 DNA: TGTGCCAGCAGCTCGGGACAGCTCACTGAAGCTTTCTTT. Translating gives CASSSGQLTEAFF.

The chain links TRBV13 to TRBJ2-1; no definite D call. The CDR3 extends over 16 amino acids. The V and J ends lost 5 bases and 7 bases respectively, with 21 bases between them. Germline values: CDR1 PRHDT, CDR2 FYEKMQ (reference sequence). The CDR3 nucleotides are TGTGCCAGCAGCCCATACCGGGTATCTCGTGGTAATGAGCAGTTCTTC. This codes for CASSPYRVSRGNEQFF.

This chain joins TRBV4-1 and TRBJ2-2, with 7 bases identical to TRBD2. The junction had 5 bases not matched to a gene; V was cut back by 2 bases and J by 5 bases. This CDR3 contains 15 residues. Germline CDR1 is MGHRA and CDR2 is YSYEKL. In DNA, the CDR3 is TGCGCCAGCAGCCAATGGGGGGGTGGTACCGGGGAGCTGTTTTTT. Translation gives CASSQWGGGTGELFF.

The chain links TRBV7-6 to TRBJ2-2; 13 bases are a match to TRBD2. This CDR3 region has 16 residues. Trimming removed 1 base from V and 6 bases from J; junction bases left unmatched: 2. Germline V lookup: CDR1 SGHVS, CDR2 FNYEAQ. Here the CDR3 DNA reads TGTGCCAGCAGCTTAGATACTAGCGGGAGGGCCGGGGAGCTGTTTTTT. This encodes CASSLDTSGRAGELFF.

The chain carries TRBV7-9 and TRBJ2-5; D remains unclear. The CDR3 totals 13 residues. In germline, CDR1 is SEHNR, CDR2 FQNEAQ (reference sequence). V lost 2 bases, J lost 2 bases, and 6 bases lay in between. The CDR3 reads CASSLTDQETQYF. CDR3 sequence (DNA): TGTGCCAGCAGCTTAACAGATCAAGAGACCCAGTACTTC.

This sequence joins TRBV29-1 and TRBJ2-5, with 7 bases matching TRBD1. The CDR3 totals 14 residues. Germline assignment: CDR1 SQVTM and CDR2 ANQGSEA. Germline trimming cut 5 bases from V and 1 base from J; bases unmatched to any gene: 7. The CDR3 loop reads CSVLTGSSQETQYF. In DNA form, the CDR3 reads TGCAGCGTTCTGACAGGGAGTTCCCAAGAGACCCAGTACTTC.

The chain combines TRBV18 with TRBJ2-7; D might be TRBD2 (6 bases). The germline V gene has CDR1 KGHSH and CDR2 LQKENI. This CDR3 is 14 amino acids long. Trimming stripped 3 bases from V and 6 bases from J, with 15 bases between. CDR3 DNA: TGTGCCAGCTCACCGGAGAACCACGGGGGCGAGCAGTACTTC. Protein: CASSPENHGGEQYF.

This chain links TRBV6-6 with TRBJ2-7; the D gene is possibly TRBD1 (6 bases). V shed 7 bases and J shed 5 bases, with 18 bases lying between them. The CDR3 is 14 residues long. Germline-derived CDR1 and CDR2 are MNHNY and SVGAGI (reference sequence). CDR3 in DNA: TGTGCCAGCAAGTCGACAGGCGGATTGCACGAGCAGTACTTC. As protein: CASKSTGGLHEQYF.

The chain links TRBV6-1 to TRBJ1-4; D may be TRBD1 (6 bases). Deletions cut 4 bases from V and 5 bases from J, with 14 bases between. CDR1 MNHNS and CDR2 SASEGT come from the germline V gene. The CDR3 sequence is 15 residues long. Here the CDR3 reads CASSAYRDINEKLFF. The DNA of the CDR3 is TGTGCCAGCAGTGCCTACCGGGACATAAATGAAAAACTGTTTTTT.

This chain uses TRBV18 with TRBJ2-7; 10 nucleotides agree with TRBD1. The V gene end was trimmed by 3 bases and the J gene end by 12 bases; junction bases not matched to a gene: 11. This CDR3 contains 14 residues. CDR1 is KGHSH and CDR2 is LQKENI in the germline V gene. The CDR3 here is CASSPQTGGVDPYF. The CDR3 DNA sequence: TGTGCCAGCTCACCCCAGACAGGGGGCGTAGATCCGTACTTC.

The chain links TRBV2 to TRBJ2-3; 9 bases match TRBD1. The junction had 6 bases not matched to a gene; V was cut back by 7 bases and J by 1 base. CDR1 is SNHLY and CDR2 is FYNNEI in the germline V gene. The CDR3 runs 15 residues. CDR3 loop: CASTGRTGGTDTQYF. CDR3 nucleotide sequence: TGTGCCAGCACCGGAAGGACAGGGGGCACAGATACGCAGTATTTT.

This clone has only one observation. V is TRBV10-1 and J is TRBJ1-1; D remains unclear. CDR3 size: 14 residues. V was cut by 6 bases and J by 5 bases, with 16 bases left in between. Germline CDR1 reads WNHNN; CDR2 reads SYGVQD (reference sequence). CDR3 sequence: CASSPGTGGTEAFF. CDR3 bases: TGCGCCAGCAGCCCGGGTACCGGCGGGACTGAAGCTTTCTTT.

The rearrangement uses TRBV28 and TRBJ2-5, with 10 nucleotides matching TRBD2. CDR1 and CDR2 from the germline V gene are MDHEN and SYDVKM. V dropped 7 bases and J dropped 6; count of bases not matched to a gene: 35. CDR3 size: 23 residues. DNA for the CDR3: TGTGCCAGCACCACTTTAACCCTGTCGGCTAGCGGGAGAGTGGGGTCATTCGGAAAGACCCAGTACTTC. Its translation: CASTTLTLSASGRVGSFGKTQYF.

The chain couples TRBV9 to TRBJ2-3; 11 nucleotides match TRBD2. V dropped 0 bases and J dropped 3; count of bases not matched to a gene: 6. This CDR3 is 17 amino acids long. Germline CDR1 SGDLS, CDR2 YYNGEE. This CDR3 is CASSVGPTSGGTDTQYF. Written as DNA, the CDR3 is TGTGCCAGCAGCGTAGGGCCCACTAGCGGGGGAACAGATACGCAGTATTTT.

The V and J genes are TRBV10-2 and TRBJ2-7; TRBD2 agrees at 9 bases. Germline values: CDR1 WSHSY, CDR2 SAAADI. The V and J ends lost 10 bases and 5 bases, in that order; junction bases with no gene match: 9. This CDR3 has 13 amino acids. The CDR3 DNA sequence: TGCGCCACCTATAGCGGGAGTCCCCACGAGCAGTACTTC. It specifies CATYSGSPHEQYF.

CDR3 sequence (DNA): TGTGCCAGCAGTTTTGGGGGCAAAAATCAGCCCCAGCATTTT. It specifies CASSFGGKNQPQHF. This chain connects TRBV28 to TRBJ1-5, with D possibly TRBD1 on 6 matching bases. The CDR3 extends over 14 amino acids. Germline V gene lookup returns CDR1 MDHEN and CDR2 SYDVKM. Trimming pared 3 bases from V and 4 bases from J, leaving 10 bases between.

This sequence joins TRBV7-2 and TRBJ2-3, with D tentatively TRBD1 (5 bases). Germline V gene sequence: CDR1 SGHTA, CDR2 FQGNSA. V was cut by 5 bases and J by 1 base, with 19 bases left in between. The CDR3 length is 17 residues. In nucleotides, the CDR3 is TGTGCCAGCAGCACAAACCCTAAAGGGGTAGGCACAGATACGCAGTATTTT. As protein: CASSTNPKGVGTDTQYF.

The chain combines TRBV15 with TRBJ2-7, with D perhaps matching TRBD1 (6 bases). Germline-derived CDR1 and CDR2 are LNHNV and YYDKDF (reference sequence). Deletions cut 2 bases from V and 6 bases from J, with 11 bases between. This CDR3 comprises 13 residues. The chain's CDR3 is CATSRNRDPEQYF. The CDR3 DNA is TGTGCCACCAGCAGAAACAGGGATCCCGAGCAGTACTTC.